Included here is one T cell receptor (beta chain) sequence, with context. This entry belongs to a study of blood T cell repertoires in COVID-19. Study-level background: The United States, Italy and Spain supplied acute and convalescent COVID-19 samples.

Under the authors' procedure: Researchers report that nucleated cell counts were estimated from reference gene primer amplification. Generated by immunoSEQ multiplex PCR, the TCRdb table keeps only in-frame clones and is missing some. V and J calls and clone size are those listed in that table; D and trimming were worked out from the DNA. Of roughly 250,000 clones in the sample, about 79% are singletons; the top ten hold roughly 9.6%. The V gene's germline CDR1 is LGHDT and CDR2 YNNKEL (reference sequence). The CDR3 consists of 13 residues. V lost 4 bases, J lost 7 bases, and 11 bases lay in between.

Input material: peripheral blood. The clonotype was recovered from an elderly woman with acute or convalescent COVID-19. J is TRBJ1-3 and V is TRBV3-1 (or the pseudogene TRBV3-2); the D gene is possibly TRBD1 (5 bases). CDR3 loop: CASSLGQGNTIYF. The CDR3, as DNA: TGTGCCAGCAGCCTTGGACAAGGTAACACCATATATTTT.